These 14 T cell receptor beta chains originate from one sample sequenced in a study of T cells in Graves' hyperthyroidism and ophthalmopathy. The TCR beta CDR3 regions underwent amplification using RNA transcripts as the source. Primed by the HTBI set, a first-round RT-PCR was run on the TCR CDR3. TCRdb redid the calling of the multiplex PCR reads with MiXCR, one entry per CDR3 protein. This sample has 500,000 to 600,000 distinct CDR3 sequences, with about 45% found just once. The sequenced material came from peripheral blood or thyroid tissue (not recorded which). Source of these receptors: an adult woman with Graves' disease, either hyperthyroidism or ophthalmopathy (not recorded which).

This clonotype came up once. The rearrangement joins TRBV10-3 to TRBJ2-5, with unresolved D. Looked up from germline, CDR1 is ENHRY and CDR2 is SYGVKD. The V and J ends lost 3 bases and 2 bases respectively, with 4 bases between them. The CDR3 is made up of 12 amino acids. In DNA, the CDR3 is TGTGCCATCAGTGACGGGCAAGAGACCCAGTACTTC. Translating it yields CAISDGQETQYF.

This clonotype was seen many times. V usage is TRBV2 and J usage is TRBJ1-1; unclear D gene. Germline V gene data show CDR1 as SNHLY and CDR2 as FYNNEI. V shed 3 bases and J shed 4 bases, with 12 bases lying between them. The CDR3 loop spans 14 amino acids. CDR3 in amino acids: CASSDFTSGTEAFF. As DNA, the CDR3 is TGTGCCAGCAGTGATTTCACAAGTGGCACTGAAGCTTTCTTT.

This clonotype appeared many times. The chain couples TRBV28 to TRBJ1-2; D remains ambiguous. V dropped 5 bases and J dropped 3 bases, with 13 bases sitting between them. There are 14 residues in the CDR3. Germline CDR1 and CDR2: MDHEN and SYDVKM. The CDR3 DNA sequence: TGTGCCAGCAGTCGTGGCAAGTCGTACTATGGCTACACCTTC. Translated: CASSRGKSYYGYTF.

This clonotype was seen many times. The chain has TRBV20-1 and TRBJ1-5; 7 bases agree with TRBD1. The CDR3 extends over 15 amino acids. With 2 bases clipped from V and 3 bases from J, the junction kept 7 bases outside the gene matches. Germline V gives CDR1 DFQATT, CDR2 SNEGSKA (reference sequence). CDR3 loop: CSARQTGLLNQPQHF. As DNA, the CDR3 is TGCAGTGCTAGACAGACAGGGCTTCTCAATCAGCCCCAGCATTTT.

V gene TRBV29-1 combines with J gene TRBJ1-1; D gene uncertain. Trimming stripped 6 bases from V and 0 bases from J, with 11 bases between. CDR3 length: 13 residues. Germline-derived CDR1 and CDR2 are SQVTM and ANQGSEA. The CDR3 loop is CSVSKVLNTEAFF. The DNA of the CDR3 is TGCAGCGTGTCGAAAGTCTTGAACACTGAAGCTTTCTTT.

This sequence joins TRBV4-2 and TRBJ1-2; D not resolved. The CDR3 totals 14 residues. Germline assignment: CDR1 LGHNA and CDR2 YNFKEQ. V was clipped by 4 bases and J by 6 bases, with 15 bases between them. CDR3 DNA: TGTGCCAGCAGCCTCTCGGGGAGACTAAATGGCTACACCTTC. Translation gives CASSLSGRLNGYTF.

The J gene is TRBJ1-1, the V gene TRBV29-1; D not resolved. In germline, CDR1 is SQVTM, CDR2 ANQGSEA. This CDR3 comprises 11 residues. Trimming shortened V by 1 base and J by 7 bases, and 7 bases separated the two germline ends. In DNA form, the CDR3 reads TGCAGCGTTGAAGTACAGAATGAAGCTTTCTTT. Its protein product is CSVEVQNEAFF.

This clonotype has at least ten counts. The chain has TRBV6-5 and TRBJ1-1; TRBD1 agrees at 9 bases. This CDR3 is built from 14 residues. V lost 6 bases and J lost 6; bases outside the gene matches: 8. CDR1 is MNHEY and CDR2 is SVGAGI in the germline V gene. As DNA, the CDR3 is TGTGCCAGCAGACGCTGGGGACAGGGATCTGAAGCTTTCTTT. Amino acids: CASRRWGQGSEAFF.

The chain joins TRBV20-1 to TRBJ2-5; a possible D gene is TRBD1 (7 bases). Trimming pared 4 bases from V and 9 bases from J, leaving 21 bases between. Germline lookup yields CDR1 DFQATT and CDR2 SNEGSKA (reference sequence). The CDR3 runs to 14 residues. The CDR3 here is CSATEGGAGQPQYF. CDR3 DNA: TGCAGTGCTACAGAAGGGGGCGCGGGGCAGCCCCAGTACTTC.

The chain couples TRBV13 to TRBJ1-6, with 7 positions matching TRBD1. With V trimmed by 5 bases and J by 8 bases, 9 bases remained unmatched. Germline V gene data show CDR1 as PRHDT and CDR2 as FYEKMQ (reference sequence). There are 15 residues in the CDR3. This chain's CDR3 is CASSPQTGIDSPLHF. CDR3 sequence (DNA): TGTGCCAGCAGCCCGCAGACAGGGATCGATTCACCCCTCCACTTT.

This clonotype was observed at least ten times. This chain links TRBV9 with TRBJ2-7, with D unclear. This CDR3 is 15 amino acids long. Germline CDR1 reads SGDLS; CDR2 reads YYNGEE. The V gene lost 0 bases and the J gene lost 0 bases, with 10 bases spanning the gap. DNA for the CDR3: TGTGCCAGCAGCGTAGCTACGGGTGTCTCCTACGAGCAGTACTTC. It codes for CASSVATGVSYEQYF. Filled out from reference TRBV9 and TRBJ2-7, the complete variable domain reads DSGVTQTPKHLITATGQRVTLRCSPRSGDLSVYWYQQSLDQGLQFLIQYYNGEERAKGNILERFSAQQFPDLHSELNLSSLELGDSALYFCASSVATGVSYEQYFGPGTRLTVT.

Points on this clonotype: A much larger clone differs by one base, so this may be a read error. This chain connects TRBV6-1 to TRBJ2-7, with 9 bases that match TRBD1. Germline-derived CDR1 and CDR2 are MNHNS and SASEGT. The length of the CDR3 is 14 residues. The CDR3 sequence: CASRRTGAHYEQHF. The CDR3 region has the DNA TGTGCCAGCAGAAGGACAGGGGCTCACTACGAGCAGCACTTC.

This clonotype turned up a few times. This chain links TRBV25-1 with TRBJ2-5; 7 bases map to TRBD1. This CDR3 has 15 amino acids. In germline, CDR1 is MGHDK, CDR2 SYGVNS. Trimming took 0 bases from V and 3 from J; bases not matched to a gene: 4. This CDR3 reads CASSEYRGIKETQYF. CDR3 sequence (DNA): TGTGCCAGCAGTGAATACAGGGGGATTAAAGAGACCCAGTACTTC.

V and J are TRBV7-9 and TRBJ1-6; D is possibly TRBD1 (6 bases). The V and J ends lost 6 bases and 5 bases respectively, with 14 bases between them. The germline V gene encodes CDR1 SEHNR and CDR2 FQNEAQ (reference sequence). The CDR3 has 15 amino acids. The CDR3 reads CASRGAGEDNSPLHF. The DNA for the CDR3 is TGTGCCAGCAGGGGGGCGGGAGAGGATAATTCACCCCTCCACTTT.